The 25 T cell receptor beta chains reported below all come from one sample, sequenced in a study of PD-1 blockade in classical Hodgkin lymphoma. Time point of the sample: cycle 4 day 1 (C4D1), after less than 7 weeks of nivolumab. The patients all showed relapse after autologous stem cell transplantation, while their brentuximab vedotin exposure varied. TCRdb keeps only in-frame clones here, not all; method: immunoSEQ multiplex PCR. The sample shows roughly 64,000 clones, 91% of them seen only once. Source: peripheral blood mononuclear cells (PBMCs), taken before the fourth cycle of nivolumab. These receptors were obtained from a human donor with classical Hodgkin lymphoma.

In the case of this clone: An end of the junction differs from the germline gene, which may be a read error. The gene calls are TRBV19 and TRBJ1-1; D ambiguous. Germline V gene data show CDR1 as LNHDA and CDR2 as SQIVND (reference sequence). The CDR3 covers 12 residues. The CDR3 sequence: CASSRSGSLAFF. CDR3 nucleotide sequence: TGTGCCAGCAGTAGGTCCGGGTCGTTGGCTTTCTTT. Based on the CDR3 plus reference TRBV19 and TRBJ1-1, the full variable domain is DGGITQSPKYLFRKEGQNVTLSCEQNLNHDAMYWYRQDPGQGLRLIYYSQIVNDFQKGDIAEGYSVSREKKESFPLTVTSAQKNPTAFYLCASSRSGSLAFFGQGTRLTVV.

The CDR3 nucleotides are TGTGCCAGCAGTGGGGGTGTGGGGGTCCCCACAGATACGCAGTATTTT. Its protein is CASSGGVGVPTDTQYF. V and J are TRBV2 and TRBJ2-3, with D perhaps TRBD1 or TRBD2 (5 bases each). In germline, CDR1 is SNHLY, CDR2 FYNNEI. V was shortened by 4 bases and J by 2 bases, with 16 bases between the two germline ends. This CDR3 is 16 amino acids long.

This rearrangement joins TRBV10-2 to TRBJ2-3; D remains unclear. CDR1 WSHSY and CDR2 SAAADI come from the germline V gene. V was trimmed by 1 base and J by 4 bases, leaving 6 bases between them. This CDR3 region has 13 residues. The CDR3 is CASSEWAPDTQYF. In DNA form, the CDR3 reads TGCGCCAGCAGTGAGTGGGCCCCAGATACGCAGTATTTT.

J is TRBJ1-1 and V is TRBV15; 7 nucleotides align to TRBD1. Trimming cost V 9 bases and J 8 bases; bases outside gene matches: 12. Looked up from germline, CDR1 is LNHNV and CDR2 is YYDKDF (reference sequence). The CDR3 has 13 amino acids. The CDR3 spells CATWSGGPSEAFF. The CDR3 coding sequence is TGTGCCACATGGTCAGGGGGGCCGTCAGAAGCTTTCTTT.

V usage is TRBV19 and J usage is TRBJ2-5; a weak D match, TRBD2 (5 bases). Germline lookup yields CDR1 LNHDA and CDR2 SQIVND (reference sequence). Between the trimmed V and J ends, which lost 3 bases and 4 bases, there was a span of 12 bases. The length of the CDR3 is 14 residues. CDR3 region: CASSIRGFGETQYF. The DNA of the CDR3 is TGTGCCAGTAGTATTCGGGGTTTCGGAGAGACCCAGTACTTC.

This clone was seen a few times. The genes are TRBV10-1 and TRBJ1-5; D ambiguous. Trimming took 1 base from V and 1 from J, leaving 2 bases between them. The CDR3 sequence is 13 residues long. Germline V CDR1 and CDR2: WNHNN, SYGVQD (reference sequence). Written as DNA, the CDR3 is TGCGCCAGCAGTGAGTTCAGCAATCAGCCCCAGCATTTT. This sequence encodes CASSEFSNQPQHF.

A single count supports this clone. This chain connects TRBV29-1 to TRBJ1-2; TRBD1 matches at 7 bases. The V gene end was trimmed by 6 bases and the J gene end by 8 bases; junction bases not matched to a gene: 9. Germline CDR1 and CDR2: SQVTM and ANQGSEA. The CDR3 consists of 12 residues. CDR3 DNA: TGCAGCGTGTCAGAGGGGGCGTCCGGCTACACCTTC. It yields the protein CSVSEGASGYTF. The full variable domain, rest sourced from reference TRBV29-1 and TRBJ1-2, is SAVISQKPSRDICQRGTSLTIQCQVDSQVTMMFWYRQQPGQSLTLIATANQGSEATYESGFVIDKFPISRPNLTFSTLTVSNMSPEDSSIYLCSVSEGASGYTFGSGTRLTVV.

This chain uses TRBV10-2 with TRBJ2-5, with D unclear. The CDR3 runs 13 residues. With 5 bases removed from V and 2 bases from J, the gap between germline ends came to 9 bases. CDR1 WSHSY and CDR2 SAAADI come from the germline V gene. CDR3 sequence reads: CASSPRPQETQYF. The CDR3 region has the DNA TGCGCCAGCAGTCCCCGGCCACAAGAGACCCAGTACTTC.

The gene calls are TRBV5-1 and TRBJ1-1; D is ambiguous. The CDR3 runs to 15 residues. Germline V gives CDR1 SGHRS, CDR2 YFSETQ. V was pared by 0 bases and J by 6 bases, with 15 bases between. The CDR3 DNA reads TGCGCCAGCAGCTTGGAACGCAAACTGGGGTCTGAAGCTTTCTTT. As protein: CASSLERKLGSEAFF.

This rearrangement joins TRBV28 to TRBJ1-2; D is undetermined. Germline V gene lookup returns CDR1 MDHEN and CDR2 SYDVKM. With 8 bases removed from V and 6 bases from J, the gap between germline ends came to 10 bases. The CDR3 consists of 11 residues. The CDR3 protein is CASLNSNGYTF. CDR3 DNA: TGTGCCAGCCTAAACAGCAATGGCTACACCTTC.

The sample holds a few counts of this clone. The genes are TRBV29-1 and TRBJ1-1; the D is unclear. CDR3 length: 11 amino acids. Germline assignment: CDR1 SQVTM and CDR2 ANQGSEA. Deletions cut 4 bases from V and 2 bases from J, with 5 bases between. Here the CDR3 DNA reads TGCAGCGTTGCCACCAACACTGAAGCTTTCTTT. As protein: CSVATNTEAFF.

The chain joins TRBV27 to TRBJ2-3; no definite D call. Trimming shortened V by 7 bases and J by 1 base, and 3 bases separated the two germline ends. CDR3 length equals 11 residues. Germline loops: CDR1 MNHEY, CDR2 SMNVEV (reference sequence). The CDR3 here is CASKRTDTQYF. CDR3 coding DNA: TGTGCCAGCAAGCGCACAGATACGCAGTATTTT.

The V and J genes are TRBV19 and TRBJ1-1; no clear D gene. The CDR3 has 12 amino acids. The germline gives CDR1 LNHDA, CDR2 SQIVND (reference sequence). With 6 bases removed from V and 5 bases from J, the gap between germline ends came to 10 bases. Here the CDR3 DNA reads TGTGCCAGTAGGTGGGGAGAAACTGAAGCTTTCTTT. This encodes CASRWGETEAFF.

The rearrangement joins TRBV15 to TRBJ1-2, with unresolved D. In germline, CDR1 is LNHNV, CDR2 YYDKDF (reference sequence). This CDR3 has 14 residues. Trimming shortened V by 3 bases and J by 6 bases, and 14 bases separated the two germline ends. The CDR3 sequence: CATSRHKERDGYTF. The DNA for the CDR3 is TGTGCCACCAGCAGGCATAAGGAAAGGGATGGCTACACCTTC.

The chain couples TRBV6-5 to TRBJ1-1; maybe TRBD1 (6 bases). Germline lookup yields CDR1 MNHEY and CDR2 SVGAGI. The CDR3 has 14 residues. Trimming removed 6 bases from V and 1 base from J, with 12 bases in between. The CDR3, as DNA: TGTGCCAGCAGGGGCAGGGGCACGAACACTGAAGCTTTCTTT. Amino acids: CASRGRGTNTEAFF.

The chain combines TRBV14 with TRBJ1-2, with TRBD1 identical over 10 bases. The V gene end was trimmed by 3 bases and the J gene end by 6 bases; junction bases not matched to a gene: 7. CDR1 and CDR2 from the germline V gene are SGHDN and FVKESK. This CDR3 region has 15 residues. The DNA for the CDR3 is TGTGCCAGCAGCCACCCTCGGGACAGGGGACATGGCTACACCTTC. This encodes CASSHPRDRGHGYTF. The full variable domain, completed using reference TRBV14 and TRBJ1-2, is EAGVTQFPSHSVIEKGQTVTLRCDPISGHDNLYWYRRVMGKEIKFLLHFVKESKQDESGMPNNRFLAERTGGTYSTLKVQPAELEDSGVYFCASSHPRDRGHGYTFGSGTRLTVV.

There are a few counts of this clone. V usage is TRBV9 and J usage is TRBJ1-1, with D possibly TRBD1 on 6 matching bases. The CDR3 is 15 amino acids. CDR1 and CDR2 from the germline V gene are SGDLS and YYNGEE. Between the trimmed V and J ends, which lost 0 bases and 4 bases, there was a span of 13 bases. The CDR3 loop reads CASSVGDMGGTEAFF. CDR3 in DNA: TGTGCCAGCAGCGTAGGGGACATGGGGGGCACTGAAGCTTTCTTT. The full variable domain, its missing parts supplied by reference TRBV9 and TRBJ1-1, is DSGVTQTPKHLITATGQRVTLRCSPRSGDLSVYWYQQSLDQGLQFLIQYYNGEERAKGNILERFSAQQFPDLHSELNLSSLELGDSALYFCASSVGDMGGTEAFFGQGTRLTVV.

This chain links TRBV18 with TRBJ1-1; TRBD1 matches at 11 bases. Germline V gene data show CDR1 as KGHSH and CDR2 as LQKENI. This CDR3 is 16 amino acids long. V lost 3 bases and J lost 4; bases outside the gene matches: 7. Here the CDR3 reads CASSPSDRGLGTEAFF. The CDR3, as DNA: TGTGCCAGCTCACCCTCGGACAGGGGGCTTGGCACTGAAGCTTTCTTT.

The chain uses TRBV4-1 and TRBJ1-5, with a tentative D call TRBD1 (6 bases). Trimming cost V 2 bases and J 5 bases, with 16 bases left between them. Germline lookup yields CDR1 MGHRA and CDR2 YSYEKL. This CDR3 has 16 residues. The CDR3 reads CASSQFDRTGDQPQHF. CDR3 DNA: TGCGCCAGCAGCCAATTTGACAGGACTGGGGATCAGCCCCAGCATTTT.

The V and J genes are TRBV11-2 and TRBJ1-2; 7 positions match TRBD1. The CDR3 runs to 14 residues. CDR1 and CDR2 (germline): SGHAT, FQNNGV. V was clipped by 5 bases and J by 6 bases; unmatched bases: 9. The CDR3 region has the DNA TGTGCCAGCAGCGTACAGGGGATTGAGGATGGCTACACCTTC. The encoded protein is CASSVQGIEDGYTF.

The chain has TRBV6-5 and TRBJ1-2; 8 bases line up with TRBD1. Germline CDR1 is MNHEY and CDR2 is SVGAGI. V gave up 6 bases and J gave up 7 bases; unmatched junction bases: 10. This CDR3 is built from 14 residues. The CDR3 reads CASSRTGRASGYTF. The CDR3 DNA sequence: TGTGCCAGCAGCAGGACAGGGAGGGCAAGTGGCTACACCTTC.

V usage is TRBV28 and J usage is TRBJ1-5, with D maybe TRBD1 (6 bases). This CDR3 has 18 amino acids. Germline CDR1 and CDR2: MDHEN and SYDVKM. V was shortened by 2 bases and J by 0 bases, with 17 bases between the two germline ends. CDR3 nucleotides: TGTGCCAGCAGTTTAGGGACACAATGGTTAGGTAGCAATCAGCCCCAGCATTTT. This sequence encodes CASSLGTQWLGSNQPQHF.

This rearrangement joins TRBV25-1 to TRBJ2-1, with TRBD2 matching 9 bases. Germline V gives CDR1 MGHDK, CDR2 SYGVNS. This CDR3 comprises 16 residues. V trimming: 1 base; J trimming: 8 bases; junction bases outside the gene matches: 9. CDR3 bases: TGTGCCAGCAGTGAATGGCGGGGGGGCCTTACGGATGAGCAGTTCTTC. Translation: CASSEWRGGLTDEQFF.

The CDR3 bases are TGTGCCAGCAGCGGGGGGGGCCTCACTAACTATGGCTACACCTTC. It translates to CASSGGGLTNYGYTF. The J gene is TRBJ1-2, the V gene TRBV28, with D maybe TRBD1 (6 bases). The CDR3 runs 15 residues. The V and J ends lost 6 bases and 0 bases respectively, with 14 bases between them. Germline CDR1 and CDR2: MDHEN and SYDVKM.

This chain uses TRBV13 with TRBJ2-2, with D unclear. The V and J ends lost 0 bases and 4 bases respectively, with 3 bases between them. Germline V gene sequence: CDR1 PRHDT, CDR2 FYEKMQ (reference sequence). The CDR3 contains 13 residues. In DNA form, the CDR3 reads TGTGCCAGCAGCTTAGGCGGCACCGGGGAGCTGTTTTTT. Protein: CASSLGGTGELFF.